One sample yielded the 5 T cell receptor beta chains listed below, sequenced in a study of metastatic and nonmetastatic thyroid tumors. Via MiXCR, TCRdb re-called the PCR reads. Among fewer than 25,000 clones listed, approximately 10% were seen once. Treatment of any kind had been given to no patient before thyroid surgery. The sequencing sample was made of blood. These TCRs come from a female donor with papillary thyroid cancer or a benign thyroid nodule (not recorded which). Some clones in this sample may be carry-over from other donors' samples.

This clone has ten or more counts. Just one base apart from a much larger clone, this may be a read error. V gene TRBV19 combines with J gene TRBJ2-7; 7 positions match TRBD1. This CDR3 has 15 residues. After removal of 0 bases from V and 4 bases from J, the junction contained 6 bases not matched to a gene. Germline V CDR1 and CDR2: LNHDA, SQIVND (reference sequence). The CDR3 DNA reads TGTGCCAGTAGTATAGAGACCGGGACAGTTTACGAGCAGTACTTC. Protein: CASSIETGTVYEQYF. The variable domain in full, completed from reference TRBV19 and TRBJ2-7, reads DGGITQSPKYLFRKEGQNVTLSCEQNLNHDAMYWYRQDPGQGLRLIYYSQIVNDFQKGDIAEGYSVSREKKESFPLTVTSAQKNPTAFYLCASSIETGTVYEQYFGPGTRLTVT.

This clone was counted only a few times. DNA for the CDR3: TGTGCCACCAGCAGAGATCTGCGAACGATGAACACTGAAGCTTTCTTT. Protein: CATSRDLRTMNTEAFF. The chain links TRBV15 to TRBJ1-1, with D hard to call. The ends were cut back, 0 bases at V and 0 bases at J, with 11 bases in the middle. The CDR3 totals 16 residues. The V gene's germline CDR1 is LNHNV and CDR2 YYDKDF (reference sequence).

This clone was observed a few times. The chain couples TRBV28 to TRBJ2-2; D is perhaps TRBD2 (6 bases). The CDR3 is made up of 16 amino acids. The germline V and J ends were trimmed by 2 bases and 1 base, with 11 bases remaining between them. CDR1 and CDR2 from the germline V gene are MDHEN and SYDVKM. The CDR3 nucleotides read TGTGCCAGCAGTTTAGAGGAGGGGTTGAACACCGGGGAGCTGTTTTTT. Its translation is CASSLEEGLNTGELFF. Variable domain in full (rest from reference TRBV28 and TRBJ2-2): DVKVTQSSRYLVKRTGEKVFLECVQDMDHENMFWYRQDPGLGLRLIYFSYDVKMKEKGDIPEGYSVSREKKERFSLILESASTNQTSMYLCASSLEEGLNTGELFFGEGSRLTVL.

By frequency in the sample, this clone is medium-sized (0.01 to 0.1%). V and J are TRBV6-2 or TRBV6-3 and TRBJ2-7; perhaps TRBD1 as D (6 bases). This CDR3 comprises 12 residues. Germline lookup yields CDR1 MNHEY and CDR2 SVGEGT. V lost 4 bases, J lost 6 bases, and 10 bases lay in between. The CDR3 spells CASSSTGPEQYF. For the CDR3, the DNA is TGTGCCAGCAGTTCTACAGGGCCCGAGCAGTACTTC.

The rearrangement uses TRBV5-1 and TRBJ1-2; TRBD1 agrees at 7 bases. The junction had 7 bases not matched to a gene; V was cut back by 4 bases and J by 4 bases. Germline V gene data show CDR1 as SGHRS and CDR2 as YFSETQ. This CDR3 comprises 14 residues. This CDR3 reads CASSQGQATYGYTF. The CDR3, as DNA: TGCGCCAGCAGCCAAGGACAGGCGACCTATGGCTACACCTTC. Full variable domain (outside the CDR3, taken from reference TRBV5-1 and TRBJ1-2): KAGVTQTPRYLIKTRGQQVTLSCSPISGHRSVSWYQQTPGQGLQFLFEYFSETQRNKGNFPGRFSGRQFSNSRSEMNVSTLELGDSALYLCASSQGQATYGYTFGSGTRLTVV.